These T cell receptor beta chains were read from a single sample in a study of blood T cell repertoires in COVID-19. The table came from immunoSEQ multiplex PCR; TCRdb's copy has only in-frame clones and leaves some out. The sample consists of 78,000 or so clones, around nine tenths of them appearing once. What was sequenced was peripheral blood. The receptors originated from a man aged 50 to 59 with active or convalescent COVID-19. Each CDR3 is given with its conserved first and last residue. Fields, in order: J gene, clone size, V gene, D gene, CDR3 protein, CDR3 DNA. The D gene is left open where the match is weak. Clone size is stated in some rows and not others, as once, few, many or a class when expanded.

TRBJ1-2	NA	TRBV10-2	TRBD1	CASSATGYGYTF	TGCGCCAGCAGTGCGACAGGGTATGGCTACACCTTC
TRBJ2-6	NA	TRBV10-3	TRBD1	CAISESKGQGTGANVLTF	TGTGCCATCAGTGAGTCAAAAGGACAGGGGACTGGGGCCAACGTCCTGACTTTC
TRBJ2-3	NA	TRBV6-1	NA	CASMRGAYTDTQYF	TGTGCCAGCATGCGCGGGGCCTACACAGATACGCAGTATTTT
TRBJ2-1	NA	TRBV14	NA	CASSQERAYNEQFF	TGTGCCAGCAGCCAAGAACGGGCCTACAATGAGCAGTTCTTC
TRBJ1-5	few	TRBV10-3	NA	CAISEGGFTQPQHF	TGTGCCATCAGTGAGGGGGGGTTTACCCAGCCCCAGCATTTT
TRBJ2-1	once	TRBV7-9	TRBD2	CASSARGGNNEQFF	TGTGCCAGCAGCGCCCGCGGGGGAAACAATGAGCAGTTCTTC
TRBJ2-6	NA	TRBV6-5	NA	CASNPLQGEANVLTF	TGTGCCAGCAACCCACTACAGGGTGAGGCCAACGTCCTGACTTTC
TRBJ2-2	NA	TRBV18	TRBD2	CASSPGTRATGELFF	TGTGCCAGCTCACCAGGGACTAGGGCTACCGGGGAGCTGTTTTTT
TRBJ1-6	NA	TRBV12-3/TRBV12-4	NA	CASRWTTNSPLHF	TGTGCCAGCAGGTGGACAACGAATTCACCCCTCCACTTT
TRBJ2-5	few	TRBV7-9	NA	CASSSVRGTQYF	TGTGCCAGCAGCTCCGTCAGAGGGACCCAGTACTTC
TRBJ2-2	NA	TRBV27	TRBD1	CASSIDRGSGELFF	TGTGCCAGCAGTATCGACAGGGGTTCCGGGGAGCTGTTTTTT
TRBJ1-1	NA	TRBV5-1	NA	CASSLLQGEAFF	TGCGCCAGCAGCCTTCTCCAGGGTGAAGCTTTCTTT
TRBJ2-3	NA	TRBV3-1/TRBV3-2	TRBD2	CASSQMASGGTDTQYF	TGTGCCAGCAGCCAAATGGCGAGCGGGGGAACAGATACGCAGTATTTT
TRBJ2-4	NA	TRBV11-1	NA	CASSSISRGTKNIQYF	TGTGCCAGCAGCTCGATAAGTAGGGGAACCAAAAACATTCAGTACTTC
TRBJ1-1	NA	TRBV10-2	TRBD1	CASSGAQGLGNTEAFF	TGCGCCAGCAGTGGCGCACAGGGGCTCGGGAACACTGAAGCTTTCTTT
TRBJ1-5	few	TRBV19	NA	CASSIDPGHLRASQHF	TGTGCCAGTAGTATAGATCCGGGACATCTACGGGCGTCCCAGCATTTT
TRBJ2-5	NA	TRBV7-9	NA	CASSAGQPYVTQYF	TGTGCCAGCAGCGCCGGACAGCCTTATGTGACCCAGTACTTC
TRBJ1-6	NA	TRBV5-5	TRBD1	CASSPTRGDNSPLHF	TGTGCCAGCAGCCCAACCAGGGGGGATAATTCACCCCTCCACTTT
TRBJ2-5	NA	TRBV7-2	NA	CASSPSGWETQYF	TGTGCCAGCAGCCCTTCAGGGTGGGAGACCCAGTACTTC
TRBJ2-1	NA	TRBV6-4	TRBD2	CASSRLAGGLAEQFF	TGTGCCAGCAGCCGACTAGCGGGGGGTCTTGCTGAGCAGTTCTTC
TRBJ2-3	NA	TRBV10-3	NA	CAISVSRWGAQDTQYF	TGTGCCATCAGTGTTTCCCGGTGGGGAGCGCAGGATACGCAGTATTTT
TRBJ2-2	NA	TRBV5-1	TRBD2	CASSFGGAGELFF	TGCGCCAGCAGCTTCGGGGGGGCCGGGGAGCTGTTTTTT
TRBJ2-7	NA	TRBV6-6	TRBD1	CASTGQGINEQYF	TGTGCCAGCACAGGACAGGGTATCAACGAGCAGTACTTC
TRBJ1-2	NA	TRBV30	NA	CAWSKRDIYGHTF	TGTGCCTGGAGTAAGAGAGACATATATGGCCACACCTTC
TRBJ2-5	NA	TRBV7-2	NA	CASSLVAGGETQYF	TGTGCCAGCAGCTTAGTGGCAGGGGGGGAGACCCAGTACTTC
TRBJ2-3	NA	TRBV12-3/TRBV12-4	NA	CASSRDLADTQYF	TGTGCCAGCAGCCGGGACTTAGCAGATACGCAGTATTTT
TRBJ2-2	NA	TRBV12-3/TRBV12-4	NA	CAIATENTGELFF	TGTGCCATTGCGACAGAAAATACCGGGGAGCTGTTTTTT
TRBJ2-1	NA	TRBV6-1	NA	CASSEDRDKYNEQFF	TGTGCCAGCAGTGAAGACAGGGACAAATACAATGAGCAGTTCTTC
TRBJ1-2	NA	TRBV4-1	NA	CASSQATTGINYGYTF	TGCGCCAGCAGCCAAGCAACAACAGGGATTAACTATGGCTACACCTTC
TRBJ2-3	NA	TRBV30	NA	CAWSVGGADTQYF	TGTGCCTGGAGTGTAGGGGGGGCAGATACGCAGTATTTT
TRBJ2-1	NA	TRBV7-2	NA	CASSLPQGRGGFF	TGTGCCAGCAGCTTACCGCAGGGAAGAGGTGGGTTCTTC
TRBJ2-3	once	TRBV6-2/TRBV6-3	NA	CASSPRGPDTQYF	TGTGCCAGCAGCCCGCGGGGGCCAGATACGCAGTATTTT
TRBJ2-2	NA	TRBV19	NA	CASSRNRNTGELFF	TGTGCCAGTAGTCGTAACAGGAACACCGGGGAGCTGTTTTTT
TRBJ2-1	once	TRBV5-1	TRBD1	CASSLAPGQAEQFF	TGCGCCAGCAGCTTGGCCCCCGGACAGGCTGAGCAGTTCTTC
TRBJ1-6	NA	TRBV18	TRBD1	CASSQGQGSSSPLHF	TGTGCCAGCTCACAGGGACAGGGAAGTTCTTCACCCCTCCACTTT
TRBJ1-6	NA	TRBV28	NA	CASKKEVANSPLHF	TGTGCCAGCAAGAAAGAGGTAGCCAATTCACCCCTCCACTTT
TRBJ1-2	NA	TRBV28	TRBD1	CASRPRDRDIYGYTF	TGTGCCAGCAGACCCCGGGACAGGGACATCTATGGCTACACCTTC
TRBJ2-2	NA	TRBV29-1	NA	CSGQNTGELFF	TGCAGCGGACAAAACACCGGGGAGCTGTTTTTT
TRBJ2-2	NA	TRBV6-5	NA	CASSYSNRDRTGELFF	TGTGCCAGCAGTTACTCGAACAGGGATCGTACCGGGGAGCTGTTTTTT
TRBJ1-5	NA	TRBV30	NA	CAWSVPGNQPQHF	TGTGCCTGGAGTGTACCGGGAAATCAGCCCCAGCATTTT
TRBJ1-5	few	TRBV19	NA	CASTPGLDSNQPQHF	TGTGCCAGTACTCCAGGGCTGGACAGCAATCAGCCCCAGCATTTT
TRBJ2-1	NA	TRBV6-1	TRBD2	CASSEALGTSRNEQFF	TGTGCCAGCAGTGAAGCGCTCGGGACTAGCAGGAATGAGCAGTTCTTC
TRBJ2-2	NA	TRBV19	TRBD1	CASRVGQGIGELFF	TGTGCCAGTAGGGTCGGACAGGGGATCGGGGAGCTGTTTTTT
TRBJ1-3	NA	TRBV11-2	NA	CASSLLQFSGNTIYF	TGTGCCAGCAGCCTTCTACAGTTCTCTGGAAACACCATATATTTT
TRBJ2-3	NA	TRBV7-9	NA	CASSLGQIYTDTQYF	TGTGCCAGCAGCCTCGGACAAATATACACAGATACGCAGTATTTT
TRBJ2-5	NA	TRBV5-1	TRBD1	CASSAMSGTGLETQYF	TGCGCCAGCAGCGCCATGTCCGGGACAGGGTTGGAGACCCAGTACTTC
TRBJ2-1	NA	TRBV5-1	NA	CASRLVWRENEQFF	TGCGCCAGCAGATTGGTGTGGAGGGAGAATGAGCAGTTCTTC
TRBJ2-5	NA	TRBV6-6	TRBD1	CASRPGQVDGETQYF	TGTGCCAGTAGACCGGGACAGGTGGATGGGGAGACCCAGTACTTC
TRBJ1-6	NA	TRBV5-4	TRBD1	CASSGDRGNSPLHF	TGTGCCAGCAGCGGAGACAGGGGGAATTCACCCCTCCACTTT
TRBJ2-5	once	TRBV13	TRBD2	CASSSIWTSGGAGETQYF	TGTGCCAGCAGCTCGATCTGGACTAGCGGGGGGGCTGGGGAGACCCAGTACTTC
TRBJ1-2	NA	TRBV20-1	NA	CSARPGVGYTF	TGCAGTGCTAGGCCCGGGGTCGGCTACACCTTC
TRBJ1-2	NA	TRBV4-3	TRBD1	CASSPRQGGYTF	TGCGCCAGCAGCCCCCGACAGGGGGGCTACACCTTC
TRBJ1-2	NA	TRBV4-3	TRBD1	CASRPGTANNYGYTF	TGCGCCAGCAGACCCGGGACAGCGAATAACTATGGCTACACCTTC
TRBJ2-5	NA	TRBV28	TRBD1	CASSLLQGTKSETQYF	TGTGCCAGCAGCCTTTTACAGGGGACCAAGTCAGAGACCCAGTACTTC
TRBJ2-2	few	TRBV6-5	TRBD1	CASSYGQGRTGELFF	TGTGCCAGCAGTTATGGACAGGGAAGAACCGGGGAGCTGTTTTTT
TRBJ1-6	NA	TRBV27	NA	CASSFRMAGGSPLHF	TGTGCCAGCAGTTTTAGGATGGCAGGAGGATCACCCCTCCACTTT
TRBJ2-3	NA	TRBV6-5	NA	CASSFTGSDTQYF	TGTGCCAGCAGTTTTACAGGGTCCGATACGCAGTATTTT
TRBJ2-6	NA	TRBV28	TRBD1	CASSFAGQGKGANVLTF	TGTGCCAGCAGTTTCGCGGGACAGGGGAAGGGGGCCAACGTCCTGACTTTC